This TCR beta chain comes out of a study of cytomegalovirus exposure and HLA in healthy donors. General study results and limits: Follow-up analysis later connected one missense variant in DCLRE1C with trimming of TCR beta V- and J-genes. In a later analysis, about 17,000 TCR beta sequences were associated with HLA alleles at 0.05 false discovery rate.

This CDR3 has 14 amino acids. Germline CDR1 reads SGHAT; CDR2 reads FQNNGV. Trimming removed 1 base at V and 5 bases at J, with 11 bases between. The sample holds one count of this clone. Its antigen is unknown. Sampled while nominally healthy, donors likely had unrecorded immune exposures. The PCR had 60 Vbeta and 13 Jbeta primers. The table came from immunoSEQ multiplex PCR; TCRdb's copy has only in-frame clones and leaves some out. The data contain some 150,000 clones, nearly 10% of them singletons. Sequenced: PBMCs. The V gene is TRBV11-2, the J gene TRBJ2-5; a weak D match, TRBD1 (6 bases). The receptor was isolated from a man aged 45-65 years in good health and CMV-seronegative. CDR3 protein: CASSLVQGRETQYF. In DNA form, the CDR3 reads TGTGCCAGCAGCTTAGTACAGGGCCGGGAGACCCAGTACTTC.